Listed below are T cell receptor beta chains from one sample, sequenced in a study of CD8 T cells in ankylosing spondylitis. TCRdb re-called the 5' RACE reads through MiXCR, storing one row per CDR3 protein. The profile covers about 250,000 distinct CDR3 sequences, with 18% appearing a single time and about a third taken by the ten largest. Sequences were obtained from blood, either unsorted or a sorted T cell fraction (not recorded which). These receptors were collected from a male donor with ankylosing spondylitis or in good health (not recorded which). Both conserved end residues are part of each CDR3. D genes are given only for firm matches. Not all rows give a size; the values are once, few, many and, for expanded clones, a class.

clone size	V gene	D gene	J gene	CDR3 protein	CDR3 DNA
few	TRBV5-1	NA	TRBJ1-1	CASSSPGTAAMNTEAFF	TGCGCCAGCAGCTCCCCTGGGACTGCTGCCATGAACACTGAAGCTTTCTTT
few	TRBV6-5	TRBD2	TRBJ2-1	CASSYSPSGDSYNEQFF	TGTGCCAGCAGTTACTCTCCTAGCGGGGACTCCTACAATGAGCAGTTCTTC
NA	TRBV5-1	TRBD1	TRBJ2-1	CASSLGYGTAFRSSYNEQFF	TGCGCCAGCAGCTTGGGATACGGGACAGCCTTCAGGAGCTCCTACAATGAGCAGTTCTTC
few	TRBV11-1	NA	TRBJ2-3	CASSGMGADTQYF	TGTGCCAGCAGCGGGATGGGGGCAGATACGCAGTATTTT
NA	TRBV28	TRBD1	TRBJ1-2	CASSQRTGFENYGYTF	TGTGCCAGCAGTCAACGGACAGGTTTCGAAAACTATGGCTACACCTTC
NA	TRBV6-2/TRBV6-3	NA	TRBJ2-1	CASRDNEQFF	TGTGCCAGCAGGGACAATGAGCAGTTCTTC
NA	TRBV20-1	NA	TRBJ2-7	CSARDAGAEQYF	TGCAGTGCTAGAGATGCGGGGGCAGAGCAGTACTTC
NA	TRBV15	NA	TRBJ2-5	CATSRGWAGETQYF	TGTGCCACCAGCAGAGGGTGGGCGGGCGAGACCCAGTACTTC
few	TRBV27	NA	TRBJ2-2	CASSGLGGELFF	TGTGCCAGCAGTGGATTAGGCGGGGAGCTGTTTTTT
NA	TRBV4-1	TRBD1	TRBJ2-7	CASSFRQGAYEQYF	TGCGCCAGCAGCTTCCGACAGGGTGCCTACGAGCAGTACTTC
NA	TRBV6-4	NA	TRBJ2-7	CASSDFPYYEQYF	TGTGCCAGCAGTGACTTTCCCTACTACGAGCAGTACTTC
few	TRBV7-9	NA	TRBJ2-3	CASSPRGGLSTDTQYF	TGTGCCAGCAGCCCCCGCGGAGGCTTGAGCACAGATACGCAGTATTTT
many	TRBV9	NA	TRBJ2-1	CASSVGGRYNEQFF	TGTGCCAGCAGCGTAGGGGGCAGATACAATGAGCAGTTCTTC
few	TRBV27	NA	TRBJ1-5	CATLGNSNQPQHF	TGTGCCACTCTTGGAAATAGCAATCAGCCCCAGCATTTT
few	TRBV27	TRBD2	TRBJ2-2	CASRELASNTGELFF	TGTGCCAGCAGGGAACTAGCGTCGAACACCGGGGAGCTGTTTTTT
few	TRBV12-3/TRBV12-4	TRBD1	TRBJ2-7	CASSAGTGGTEQYF	TGTGCCAGCAGCGCCGGGACAGGGGGTACCGAGCAGTACTTC
few	TRBV9	NA	TRBJ2-5	CASSVEGLQETQYF	TGTGCCAGCAGCGTAGAAGGTCTCCAAGAGACCCAGTACTTC
few	TRBV4-1	NA	TRBJ1-1	CASSQGVLIMNTEAFF	TGCGCCAGCAGCCAGGGGGTTCTGATTATGAACACTGAAGCTTTCTTT
few	TRBV29-1	NA	TRBJ2-1	CSVEGGYNEQFF	TGCAGCGTAGAGGGGGGATACAATGAGCAGTTCTTC
NA	TRBV4-2	TRBD2	TRBJ2-2	CASSQNSGRSVLGRELFF	TGTGCCAGCAGCCAAAATAGCGGGAGAAGCGTACTGGGCCGGGAGCTGTTTTTT
NA	TRBV28	TRBD1	TRBJ2-7	CASTPGTGVSEQYF	TGTGCCAGCACACCCGGGACAGGGGTTAGCGAGCAGTACTTC
many	TRBV9	NA	TRBJ2-5	CASSPNSGQETQYF	TGTGCCAGCAGCCCGAATAGCGGACAAGAGACCCAGTACTTC
NA	TRBV2	NA	TRBJ1-1	CATLGRPEAFF	TGTGCCACTCTCGGACGGCCTGAAGCTTTCTTT
once	TRBV9	NA	TRBJ2-7	CASSVGGIGPYEQYF	TGTGCCAGCAGCGTAGGAGGCATAGGCCCCTACGAGCAGTACTTC
few	TRBV7-9	NA	TRBJ1-4	CASSSTGEKLFF	TGTGCCAGCAGCTCCACTGGGGAAAAACTGTTTTTT
NA	TRBV20-1	TRBD2	TRBJ2-3	CSARDPRETSGSTDTQYF	TGCAGTGCTAGAGATCCCCGGGAGACTAGCGGGAGCACAGATACGCAGTATTTT
few	TRBV20-1	TRBD1	TRBJ2-5	CSARIYRGETQYF	TGCAGTGCTAGAATCTACAGGGGTGAGACCCAGTACTTC
NA	TRBV27	NA	TRBJ1-5	CASSLIRGSNQPQHF	TGTGCCAGCAGTTTAATTCGGGGTTCCAATCAGCCCCAGCATTTT
NA	TRBV2	NA	TRBJ2-7	CASSPRLSYEQYF	TGTGCCAGCAGTCCTAGACTCTCCTACGAGCAGTACTTC
NA	TRBV10-3	NA	TRBJ2-7	CAISESGGGPYEQYF	TGTGCCATCAGTGAGTCAGGGGGAGGGCCCTACGAGCAGTACTTC
few	TRBV5-6	TRBD2	TRBJ2-5	CASSPLGTSGRVYQETQYF	TGTGCCAGCAGCCCACTAGGGACTAGCGGGAGAGTGTACCAAGAGACCCAGTACTTC
few	TRBV7-9	NA	TRBJ2-7	CASSPLADYEQYF	TGTGCCAGCAGCCCCCTCGCAGACTACGAGCAGTACTTC
NA	TRBV5-8	NA	TRBJ2-1	CASSFRPLGYNEQFF	TGTGCCAGCAGCTTCCGACCGCTGGGTTACAATGAGCAGTTCTTC
few	TRBV20-1	TRBD1	TRBJ2-7	CSAPRSATGTGLHEQYF	TGCAGTGCCCCTAGATCAGCGACCGGGACAGGGTTGCACGAGCAGTACTTC
few	TRBV5-6	TRBD1	TRBJ2-3	CASSSGQGYDTQYF	TGTGCCAGCAGCTCGGGACAGGGTTACGATACGCAGTATTTT
NA	TRBV7-9	NA	TRBJ2-1	CASSWEEGREQFF	TGTGCCAGCAGCTGGGAGGAGGGGCGCGAGCAGTTCTTC
NA	TRBV29-1	TRBD1	TRBJ2-2	CSVKSDRGDAGELFF	TGCAGCGTTAAATCCGACAGGGGTGACGCCGGGGAGCTGTTTTTT
NA	TRBV5-1	NA	TRBJ2-1	CASSLVRGTYNEQFF	TGCGCCAGCAGCTTGGTACGCGGAACCTACAATGAGCAGTTCTTC
NA	TRBV2	NA	TRBJ2-7	CASRGYFSGSYEQYF	TGTGCCAGCAGAGGGTATTTCAGCGGATCCTACGAGCAGTACTTC
few	TRBV27	NA	TRBJ2-3	CASSLAALDTQYF	TGTGCCAGCAGTTTAGCGGCCCTCGATACGCAGTATTTT
few	TRBV12-3/TRBV12-4	NA	TRBJ1-2	CASSFFEGGEYGYTF	TGTGCCAGCAGTTTTTTTGAGGGAGGCGAGTATGGCTACACCTTC
few	TRBV12-3/TRBV12-4	NA	TRBJ2-5	CASSFIGQLRETQYF	TGTGCCAGCAGTTTTATTGGGCAGTTGAGGGAGACCCAGTACTTC
NA	TRBV4-3	TRBD2	TRBJ2-1	CASSQVVSGRVEQFF	TGCGCCAGCAGCCAAGTGGTTAGCGGGAGGGTTGAGCAGTTCTTC
NA	TRBV4-2	NA	TRBJ2-7	CASSYYGGLGYEQYF	TGTGCCAGCAGCTACTACGGAGGGCTTGGATACGAGCAGTACTTC
few	TRBV12-3/TRBV12-4	NA	TRBJ2-7	CASTPTLDSRYEQYF	TGTGCCAGCACCCCCACCCTGGACAGCCGGTACGAGCAGTACTTC
NA	TRBV7-3	NA	TRBJ2-1	CASSPQPSSNEQFF	TGTGCCAGCAGCCCCCAGCCCAGCTCCAACGAGCAGTTCTTC